This T cell receptor beta chain originates from a study of blood T cell repertoires in COVID-19. Study in general: Nucleic acid was either cDNA or gDNA, and it came from T cells, B-cell-depleted T cells, or PBMCs.

CDR1 is SGHRS and CDR2 is YFSETQ in the germline V gene. CDR3 length: 16 residues. With 0 bases removed from V and 0 bases from J, the gap between germline ends came to 10 bases. Sequenced by immunoSEQ multiplex PCR; TCRdb stores in-frame clones only, minus some. This sample has some 57,000 clones; around nine tenths occur once, and the top ten carry roughly 1%. Sample: peripheral blood. This TCR was sampled from a man between 70 and 80 years old with acute or convalescent COVID-19. V usage is TRBV5-1 and J usage is TRBJ2-1; D remains ambiguous. The CDR3 sequence is CASSLGGLSSYNEQFF. The CDR3 bases are TGCGCCAGCAGCTTGGGAGGCTTAAGCTCCTACAATGAGCAGTTCTTC.